This record covers a single T cell receptor (beta chain). Its antigen is as yet unknown. This entry comes from a study of cytomegalovirus exposure and HLA in healthy donors. The primer mix had 60 Vbeta and 13 Jbeta primers. The data were produced by immunoSEQ multiplex PCR, yet TCRdb's version contains in-frame clones alone and is incomplete. Here the sample spans around 140,000 clones, 75% to 85% being singletons. General study results and limits: For cytomegalovirus status, the classifier reportedly gave diagnoses with high specificity and sensitivity. As a later analysis showed, a missense DCLRE1C variant was linked to trimming of TCR beta V- and J-genes. A few V segments could not be told apart, such as TRBV6-2 and TRBV6-3, and were left out.

Looked up from germline, CDR1 is SGHAT and CDR2 is FQNNGV. The CDR3 totals 20 residues. V trimming: 0 bases; J trimming: 0 bases; junction bases outside the gene matches: 12. This TCR was sampled from a woman aged 18 to 35 in good health and CMV-seropositive. The chain links TRBV11-2 to TRBJ2-1, with 9 bases that match TRBD2. The sample was PBMCs. The CDR3 bases are TGTGCCAGCAGCTTAGATCTCGGATTACTGCGGGGGGGCTCCTACAATGAGCAGTTCTTC. Protein sequence: CASSLDLGLLRGGSYNEQFF.